This T cell receptor beta chain originates from a study of radiotherapy plus CTLA-4 blockade in lung cancer. Study at large: Objective responses were seen in around 19% of patients, disease control in more than 30%. Study outcomes and limitations: In blood, TCR clones derived from the tumor expanded after radiotherapy plus ipilimumab.

Focal radiation plus CTLA-4 blockade with ipilimumab was administered to patients who had chemo-refractory metastatic non-small-cell lung cancer. The data were produced by immunoSEQ multiplex PCR, yet TCRdb's version contains in-frame clones alone and is incomplete. The repertoire holds tens of thousands of clones, over 60% seen once, with less than 3% in the top ten. Germline CDR1 is LNHNV and CDR2 is YYDKDF (reference sequence). Deletions cut 7 bases from V and 7 bases from J, with 29 bases between. There are 18 residues in the CDR3. Points on this clone: Its specificity is unknown.

This chain connects TRBV15 to TRBJ1-5, with D tentatively TRBD1 (5 bases). Specimen: peripheral blood, collected from a patient treated with radiotherapy plus ipilimumab. The origin of this receptor is a human donor with non-small cell lung cancer whose response to radiotherapy plus ipilimumab could not be evaluated. CDR3 loop: CATTNGGSGAVYRQPQHF. As DNA, the CDR3 is TGTGCCACCACCAACGGCGGGAGTGGGGCTGTGTATAGGCAGCCCCAGCATTTT.